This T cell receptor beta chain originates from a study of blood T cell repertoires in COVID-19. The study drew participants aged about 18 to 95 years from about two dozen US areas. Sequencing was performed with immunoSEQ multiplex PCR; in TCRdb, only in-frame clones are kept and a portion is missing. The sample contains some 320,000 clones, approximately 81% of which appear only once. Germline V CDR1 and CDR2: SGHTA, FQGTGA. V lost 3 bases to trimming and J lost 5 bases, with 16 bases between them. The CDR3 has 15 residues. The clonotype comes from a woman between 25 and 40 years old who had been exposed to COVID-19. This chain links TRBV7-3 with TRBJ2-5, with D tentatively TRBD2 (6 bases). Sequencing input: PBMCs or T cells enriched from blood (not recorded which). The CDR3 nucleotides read TGTGCCAGCAGCTTGAGGACTATGGGCGAGGAGACCCAGTACTTC. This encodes CASSLRTMGEETQYF.